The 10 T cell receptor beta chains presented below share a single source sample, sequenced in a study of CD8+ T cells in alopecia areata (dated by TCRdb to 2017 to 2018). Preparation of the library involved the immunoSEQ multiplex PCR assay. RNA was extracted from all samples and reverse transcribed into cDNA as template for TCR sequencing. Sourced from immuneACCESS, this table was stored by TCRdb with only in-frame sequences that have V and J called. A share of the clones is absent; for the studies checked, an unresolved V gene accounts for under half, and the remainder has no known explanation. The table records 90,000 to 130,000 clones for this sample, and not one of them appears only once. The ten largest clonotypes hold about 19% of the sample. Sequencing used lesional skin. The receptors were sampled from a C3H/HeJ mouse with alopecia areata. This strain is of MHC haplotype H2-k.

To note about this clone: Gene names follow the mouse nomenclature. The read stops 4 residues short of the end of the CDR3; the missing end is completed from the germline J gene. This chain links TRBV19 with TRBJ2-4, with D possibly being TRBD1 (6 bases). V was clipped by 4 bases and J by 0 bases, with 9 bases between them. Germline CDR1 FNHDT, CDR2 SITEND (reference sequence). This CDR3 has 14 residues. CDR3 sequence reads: CASSPGTSQNTLYF. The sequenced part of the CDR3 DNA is TGTGCCAGCAGTCCGGGGACAAGTCAAAAC.

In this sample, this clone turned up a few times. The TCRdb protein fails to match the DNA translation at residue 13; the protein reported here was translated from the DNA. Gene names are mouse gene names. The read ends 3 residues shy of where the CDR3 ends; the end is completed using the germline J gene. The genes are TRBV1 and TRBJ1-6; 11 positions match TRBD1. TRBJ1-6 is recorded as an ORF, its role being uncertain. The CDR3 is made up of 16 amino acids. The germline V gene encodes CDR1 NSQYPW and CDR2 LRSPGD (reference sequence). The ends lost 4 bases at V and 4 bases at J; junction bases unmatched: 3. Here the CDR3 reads CTCSEDRGPYNSPLYF. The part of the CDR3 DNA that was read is TGCACCTGCAGTGAGGACAGGGGGCCTTATAATTCGCCC.

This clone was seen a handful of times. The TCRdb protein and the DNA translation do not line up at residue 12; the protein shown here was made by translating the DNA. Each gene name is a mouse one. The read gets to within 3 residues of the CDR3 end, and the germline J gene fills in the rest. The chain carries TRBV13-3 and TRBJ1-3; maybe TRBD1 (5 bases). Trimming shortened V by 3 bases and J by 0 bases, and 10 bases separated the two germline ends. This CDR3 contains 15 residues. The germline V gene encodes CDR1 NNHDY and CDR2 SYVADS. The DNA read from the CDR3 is TGTGCCAGCAGTGCCGGCAGGGTTTCTGGAAATACG. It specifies CASSAGRVSGNT. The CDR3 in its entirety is CASSAGRVSGNTLYF.

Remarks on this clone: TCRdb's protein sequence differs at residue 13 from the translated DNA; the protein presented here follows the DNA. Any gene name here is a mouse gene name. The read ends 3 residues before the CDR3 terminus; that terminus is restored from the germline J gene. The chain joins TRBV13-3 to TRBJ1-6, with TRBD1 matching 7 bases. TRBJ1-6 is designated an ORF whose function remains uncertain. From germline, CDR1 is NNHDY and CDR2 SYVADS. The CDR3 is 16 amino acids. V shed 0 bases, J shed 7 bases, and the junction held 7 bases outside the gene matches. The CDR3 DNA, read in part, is TGTGCCAGCAGTGATGTAGGGGGCGCGGGGAATTCGCCC. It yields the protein CASSDVGGAGNSP. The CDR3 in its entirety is CASSDVGGAGNSPLYF.

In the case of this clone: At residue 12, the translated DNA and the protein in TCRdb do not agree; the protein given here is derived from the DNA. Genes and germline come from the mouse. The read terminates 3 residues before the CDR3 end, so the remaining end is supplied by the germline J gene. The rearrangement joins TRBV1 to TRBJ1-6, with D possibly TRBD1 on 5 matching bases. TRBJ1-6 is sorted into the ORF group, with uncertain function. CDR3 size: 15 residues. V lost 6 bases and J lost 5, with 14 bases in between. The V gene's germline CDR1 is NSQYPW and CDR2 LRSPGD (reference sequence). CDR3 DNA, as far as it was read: TGCACCTGCAGGGAAGGAGGACAAAATAATTCGCCC. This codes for CTCREGGQNNSP. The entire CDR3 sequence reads CTCREGGQNNSPLYF.

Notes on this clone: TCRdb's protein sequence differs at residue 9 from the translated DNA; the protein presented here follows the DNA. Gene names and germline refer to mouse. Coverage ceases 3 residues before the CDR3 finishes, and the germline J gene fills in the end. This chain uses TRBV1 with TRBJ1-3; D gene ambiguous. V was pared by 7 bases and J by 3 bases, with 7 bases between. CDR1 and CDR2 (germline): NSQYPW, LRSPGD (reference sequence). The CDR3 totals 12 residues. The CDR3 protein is CTCNTIGNTLYF. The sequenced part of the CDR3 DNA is TGCACCTGCAATACAATTGGAAATACG.

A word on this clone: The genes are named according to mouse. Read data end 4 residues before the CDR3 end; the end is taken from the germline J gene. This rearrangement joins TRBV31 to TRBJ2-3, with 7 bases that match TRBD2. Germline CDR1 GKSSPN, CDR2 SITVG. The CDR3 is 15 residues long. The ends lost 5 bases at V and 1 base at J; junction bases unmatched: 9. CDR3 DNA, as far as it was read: TGTGCCTGGGGAACGACTGGGTTGGGTGCAGAA. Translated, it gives CAWGTTGLGAE. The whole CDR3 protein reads CAWGTTGLGAETLYF.

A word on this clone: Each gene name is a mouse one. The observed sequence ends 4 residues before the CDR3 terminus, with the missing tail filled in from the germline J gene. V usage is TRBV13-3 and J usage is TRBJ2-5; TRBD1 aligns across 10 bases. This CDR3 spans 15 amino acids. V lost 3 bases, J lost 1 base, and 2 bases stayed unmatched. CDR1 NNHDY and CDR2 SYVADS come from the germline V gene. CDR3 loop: CASSGQGAYQDTQYF. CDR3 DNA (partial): TGTGCCAGCAGTGGACAGGGGGCTTACCAAGAC.

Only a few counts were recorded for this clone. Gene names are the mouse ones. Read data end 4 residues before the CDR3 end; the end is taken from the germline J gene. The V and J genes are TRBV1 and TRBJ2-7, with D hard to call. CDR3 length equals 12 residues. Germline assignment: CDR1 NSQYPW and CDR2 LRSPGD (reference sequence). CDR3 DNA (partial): TGCACCTGCAGTCCTGACACATAT. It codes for CTCSPDTY. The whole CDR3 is CTCSPDTYEQYF.

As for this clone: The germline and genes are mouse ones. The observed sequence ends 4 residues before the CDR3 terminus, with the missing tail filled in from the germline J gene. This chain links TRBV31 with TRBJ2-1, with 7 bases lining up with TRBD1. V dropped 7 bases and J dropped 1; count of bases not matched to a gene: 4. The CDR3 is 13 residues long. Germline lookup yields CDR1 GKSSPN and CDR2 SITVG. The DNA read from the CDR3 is TGTGCCTCAAAGACAGGGAACTATGCT. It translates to CASKTGNYA. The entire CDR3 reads CASKTGNYAEQFF. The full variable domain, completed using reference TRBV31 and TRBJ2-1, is AQTIHQWPVAEIKAVGSPLSLGCTIKGKSSPNLYWYWQATGGTLQQLFYSITVGQVESVVQLNLSASRPKDDQFILSTEKLLLSHSGFYLCASKTGNYAEQFFGPGTRLTVL.